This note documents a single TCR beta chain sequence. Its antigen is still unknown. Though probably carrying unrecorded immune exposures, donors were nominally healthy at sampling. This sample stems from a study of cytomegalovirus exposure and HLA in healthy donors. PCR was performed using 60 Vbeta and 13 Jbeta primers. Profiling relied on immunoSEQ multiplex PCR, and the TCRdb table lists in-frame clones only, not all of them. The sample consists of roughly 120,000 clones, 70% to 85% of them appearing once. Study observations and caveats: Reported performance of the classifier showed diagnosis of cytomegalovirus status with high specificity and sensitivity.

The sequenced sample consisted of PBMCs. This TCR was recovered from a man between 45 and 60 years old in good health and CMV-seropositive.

CDR3 nucleotides: TGTGCCAGCAGCCCCAACCGGGGGGGTTCTGGAAACACCATATATTTT. Amino acids: CASSPNRGGSGNTIYF. The chain is built from TRBV9 and TRBJ1-3; a weak D match, TRBD1 (5 bases). Looked up from germline, CDR1 is SGDLS and CDR2 is YYNGEE. This CDR3 contains 16 residues. V lost 4 bases to trimming and J lost 1 base, with 15 bases between them.